This T cell receptor (beta chain) was sequenced during a study of blood T cell repertoires in COVID-19. Generated by immunoSEQ multiplex PCR, the TCRdb table keeps only in-frame clones and is missing some. The table lists roughly 280,000 clones, 89% of them singletons. The CDR3 sequence is 16 residues long. V gave up 4 bases and J gave up 7 bases, with 23 bases separating them. Germline V gene sequence: CDR1 SGHRS, CDR2 YFSETQ. The V and J genes are TRBV5-1 and TRBJ1-2, with TRBD1 as a possible D gene (6 bases). Sample: peripheral blood. The receptor's source is a man between 50 and 59 years old with acute or convalescent COVID-19. CDR3 protein: CASSQPEQGVGGGYTF. In nucleotides, the CDR3 is TGCGCCAGCAGCCAACCGGAACAGGGTGTCGGCGGTGGCTACACCTTC.